The source of this TCR beta chain is a study of T-cell memory formation after mild COVID-19. The CDR3 covers 10 residues. Between the trimmed V and J ends, which lost 5 bases and 15 bases, there was a span of 14 bases. Per the germline V gene, CDR1 is SQVTM and CDR2 is ANQGSEA. Broader study findings: The CD4+ clones that contracted clustered mainly within CM and EM, and the CD8+ clones concentrated in EMRA.

5'RACE primed from the constant segment yielded TCR alpha and TCR beta cDNA libraries bearing sample barcodes and UMIs. TCRdb independently ran MiXCR on the 5' RACE reads; one entry per CDR3 protein. The sample carries 190,000 or so distinct CDR3 sequences, 20% to 25% recorded once. Turning to this clonotype: What it binds is unknown.

The chain uses TRBV29-1 and TRBJ2-1; perhaps D is TRBD1 or TRBD2 (5 bases each). The source of this sequence is an adult woman who had mild COVID-19 (a few samples of this study predate the infection). Cell type and time point are not known. The material sequenced was PBMCs or a T cell subset sorted from them (not recorded which). CDR3 DNA: TGCAGCGTTTGGTCCGGGACCCCGTTCTTC. This sequence encodes CSVWSGTPFF.